Below, one T cell receptor beta chain is given with its context. Its antigen has not been determined. Base-call qualities are not available, and no considerably larger clone is one nucleotide away. The method was the immunoSEQ multiplex PCR assay. Regarding the original processing steps: To quantify how much the repertoires of different subsets overlapped, the Chao-Jaccard similarity index was used along with counts of shared clonotypes. The source is immuneACCESS, and TCRdb retained only in-frame sequences with V and J called. Part of the clones is not carried over; for the studies checked, unresolved V genes explain less than half of this, and the remainder is unexplained. V and J calls and clone size are given by that table; D and trimming were obtained from the DNA. The sample data list roughly 23,000 clones, and around 87% of these were observed just once. Of the sample, roughly 0.58% is held by the ten largest clones.

Uncultured memory T cell samples were sequenced directly after ex vivo isolation. From peripheral blood mononuclear cells, the researchers isolated CD4+ total memory, central memory, effector memory and circulating T follicular helper cells. The entry originates in a study of CD4 T cell repertoires in COVID-19 (dated by TCRdb to about 2021). Some background on the complete study: For cross-reactivity analysis, CFSE-low cells were expanded with IL-2 for 10 days, then relabeled and restimulated with spike proteins from other coronaviruses. Naturally processed CD4+ T cell responses to SARS-CoV-2 spike and nucleoprotein were characterized in COVID-19-recovered individuals, and clonal composition was assessed by TCR Vbeta sequencing. Subset-level TCR Vbeta repertoire analysis of SARS-CoV-2-reactive T cells was performed in a few recovered individuals.

Overall results and qualifications from the work: Several of the most expanded SARS-CoV-2-reactive clonotypes were found to be shared between two or all three memory subsets, suggesting intraclonal diversification. Between roughly 6 and 25% of SARS-CoV-2 clonotypes were also detected in secondary cultures stimulated with SARS-CoV and/or HKU1 spike, a finding consistent with cross-reactivity.

This TCR came from a human donor who had COVID-19. The sample was central memory CD4+ T cells from blood, taken before the COVID-19 pandemic. The cell subset or site label here, explained by the study, means: CD4+ T central memory cells.

The nucleotide sequence reads TGTGCCAGCAGTTTCGGAGACGCGGGTTTAGCCAAAAACATTCAGTACTTC. It translates to CASSFGDAGLAKNIQYF. The sequence links TRBV28 to TRBJ2-4; TRBD2 is a weak D gene call, 5 bases matching. V is shortened by 3 bases, J by 0 bases, and the region joining them spans 15 bases. The germline V gene specifies MDHEN as CDR1 and SYDVKM as CDR2. The CDR3 covers 17 residues, taking in both the cysteine and the phenylalanine. Only the CDR3 DNA stays, 51 bases, in frame from base 1.